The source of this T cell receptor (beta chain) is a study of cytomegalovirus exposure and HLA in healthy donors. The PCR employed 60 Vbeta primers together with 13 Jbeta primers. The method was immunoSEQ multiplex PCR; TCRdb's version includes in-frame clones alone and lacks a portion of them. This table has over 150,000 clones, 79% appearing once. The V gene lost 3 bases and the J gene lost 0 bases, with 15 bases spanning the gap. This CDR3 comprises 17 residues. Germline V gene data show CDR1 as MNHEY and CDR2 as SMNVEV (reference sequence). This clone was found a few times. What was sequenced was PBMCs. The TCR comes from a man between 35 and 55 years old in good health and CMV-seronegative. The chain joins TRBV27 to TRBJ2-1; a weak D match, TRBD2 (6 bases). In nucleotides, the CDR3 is TGTGCCAGCAGTTTTTTCCCGGGACTTAGCTCCTACAATGAGCAGTTCTTC. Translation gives CASSFFPGLSSYNEQFF.